The 19 T cell receptor beta chains given below trace back to one sample, sequenced in a study of T cell repertoires in cytomegalovirus infection. TCRdb independently ran MiXCR on the reads; one entry per CDR3 protein. Found here are roughly 600,000 distinct CDR3 sequences, roughly 24% of them singletons; the top ten hold 7.5% to 9%. The material sequenced was CD8+ T cells from PBMCs. These receptor sequences come from a human donor in good health (CMV status not recorded). Some clones in this sample may be carry-over from other donors' samples.

This clonotype was found a few times. This chain joins TRBV20-1 and TRBJ2-5; D perhaps matches TRBD2 (7 bases). V was trimmed by 3 bases and J by 5 bases, leaving 13 bases between them. Germline-derived CDR1 and CDR2 are DFQATT and SNEGSKA (reference sequence). CDR3 length equals 13 residues. The chain's CDR3 is CSARGGGHETQYF. The CDR3 DNA reads TGCAGTGCTAGGGGGGGGGGGCACGAGACCCAGTACTTC.

The rearrangement joins TRBV6-2 or TRBV6-3 to TRBJ2-7; D remains unclear. Deletions cut 6 bases from V and 5 bases from J, with 14 bases between. Per germline, CDR1 MNHEY and CDR2 SVGEGT. The CDR3 is 13 residues long. Here the CDR3 DNA reads TGTGCCAGCAGGAGAAGAGCTGGGGACGAGCAGTACGTC. As protein: CASRRRAGDEQYV.

The chain employs TRBV5-5 and TRBJ1-1; unclear D gene. This CDR3 region has 16 residues. CDR1 is SGHKS and CDR2 is YYEKEE in the germline V gene (reference sequence). V gave up 0 bases and J gave up 2 bases, with 14 bases separating them. In DNA form, the CDR3 reads TGTGCCAGCAGCTTGGATAGTGGGATGAGAAACACTGAAGCTTTCTTT. This encodes CASSLDSGMRNTEAFF.

This rearrangement joins TRBV7-9 to TRBJ1-1, with D perhaps matching TRBD1 (6 bases). Trimming removed 4 bases at V and 1 base at J, with 13 bases between. Germline V lookup: CDR1 SEHNR, CDR2 FQNEAQ (reference sequence). The CDR3 contains 15 residues. Here the CDR3 DNA reads TGTGCCAGCAGCTCCTCGGGGGGCGAGAACACTGAAGCTTTCTTT. Protein product: CASSSSGGENTEAFF.

The chain employs TRBV23-1 and TRBJ2-7; no definite D call. TRBV23-1 falls under the ORF class, with uncertain function. This CDR3 has 14 amino acids. Between the trimmed V and J ends, which lost 2 bases and 3 bases, there was a span of 11 bases. CDR3 protein: CASSQTLNSYEQYV. The CDR3 DNA follows: TGCGCCAGCAGTCAAACCCTGAACAGCTACGAGCAGTACGTC.

This clonotype was counted ten times or more. V gene TRBV7-8 combines with J gene TRBJ1-2; D remains unclear. Trimming left V 3 bases short and J 1 base short, with 12 bases between. CDR1 and CDR2 (germline): SGHVS, FQNEAQ. The CDR3 runs to 15 residues. The DNA of the CDR3 is TGTGCCAGCAGCTTTGGAACGACGGATAACTATGGCTACACCTTC. It is translated as CASSFGTTDNYGYTF.

This clonotype was counted a few times. The V call is TRBV14, the J call TRBJ2-7; perhaps TRBD1 as D (6 bases). Trimming cost V 0 bases and J 2 bases, with 14 bases left between them. Germline V lookup: CDR1 SGHDN, CDR2 FVKESK. The CDR3 runs to 16 residues. The CDR3 sequence: CASSQDRVGATYEQYF. The CDR3 DNA sequence: TGTGCCAGCAGCCAAGATCGTGTGGGGGCGACCTACGAGCAGTACTTC. The full variable domain, completed using reference TRBV14 and TRBJ2-7, is EAGVTQFPSHSVIEKGQTVTLRCDPISGHDNLYWYRRVMGKEIKFLLHFVKESKQDESGMPNNRFLAERTGGTYSTLKVQPAELEDSGVYFCASSQDRVGATYEQYFGPGTRLTVT.

This clonotype was recorded a few times. The chain uses TRBV4-3 and TRBJ1-2, with 9 bases identical to TRBD1. J was trimmed by 10 bases and V by 6 bases; bases with no gene match: 9. This CDR3 comprises 13 residues. In germline, CDR1 is LGHNA, CDR2 YSLEER. Here the CDR3 DNA reads TGCGCCAGCAGGGCCGGGACAGGGTCCGACTACACCTTC. This encodes CASRAGTGSDYTF.

The gene calls are TRBV20-1 and TRBJ2-1, with 9 nucleotides matching TRBD2. The CDR3 loop spans 15 amino acids. The germline V gene has CDR1 DFQATT and CDR2 SNEGSKA (reference sequence). J gave up 2 bases and V 7 bases, and 9 bases lay outside the gene matches. The CDR3 coding sequence is TGCAGTGTCCCGGGAGCGGGGGGACCCTACAATGAGCAGTTCTTC. It is translated as CSVPGAGGPYNEQFF.

This clonotype was detected a few times. The chain employs TRBV20-1 and TRBJ2-7; the D gene is possibly TRBD2 (5 bases). Between the trimmed V and J ends, which lost 5 bases and 0 bases, there was a span of 11 bases. The CDR3 sequence is 13 residues long. CDR1 and CDR2 (germline): DFQATT, SNEGSKA (reference sequence). The CDR3 reads CSALEADSYEQYV. The CDR3 nucleotides read TGCAGTGCTCTTGAAGCGGACTCCTACGAGCAGTACGTC.

The CDR3 DNA follows: TGTGCCATCAGTGAGTATGGACTAGCGGATAGCACAGATACGCAGTATTTT. It is translated as CAISEYGLADSTDTQYF. V is TRBV10-3 and J is TRBJ2-3; TRBD2 matches at 10 bases. This CDR3 comprises 17 residues. Germline values: CDR1 ENHRY, CDR2 SYGVKD. Unmatched junction bases numbered 4, after V lost 1 base and J lost 0 bases.

V is TRBV28 and J is TRBJ2-4; 8 bases fit TRBD1. The CDR3 has 19 amino acids. From germline, CDR1 is MDHEN and CDR2 SYDVKM. V dropped 4 bases and J dropped 1; count of bases not matched to a gene: 15. The DNA of the CDR3 is TGTGCCAGCAGTTCCGGACAGGGTTATTTGGTGGTGGCCAAAAACATTCAGTACTTC. This sequence encodes CASSSGQGYLVVAKNIQYF.

This sequence joins TRBV28 and TRBJ2-5, with 8 bases matching TRBD2. J gave up 3 bases and V 5 bases, and 5 bases lay outside the gene matches. The CDR3 runs to 14 residues. The V gene's germline CDR1 is MDHEN and CDR2 SYDVKM. For the CDR3, the DNA is TGTGCCAGCAGTCCGAATAGCGGGGAAGAGACCCAGTACTTC. Translation gives CASSPNSGEETQYF.

The rearrangement uses TRBV5-1 and TRBJ1-4, with TRBD1 matching over 7 bases. The CDR3 extends over 16 amino acids. The V segment lost 0 bases and the J segment 5 bases; nucleotides outside the gene matches: 7. Germline-derived CDR1 and CDR2 are SGHRS and YFSETQ. This chain's CDR3 is CASSLGDRLLNEKLFF. The CDR3 DNA is TGCGCCAGCAGCTTGGGGGACAGACTGTTGAATGAAAAACTGTTTTTT. Drawing the rest from reference TRBV5-1 and TRBJ1-4, the complete variable domain is KAGVTQTPRYLIKTRGQQVTLSCSPISGHRSVSWYQQTPGQGLQFLFEYFSETQRNKGNFPGRFSGRQFSNSRSEMNVSTLELGDSALYLCASSLGDRLLNEKLFFGSGTQLSVL.

This clonotype has ten or more counts. V is TRBV7-8 and J is TRBJ1-5; no reliable D call. The germline CDR1 and CDR2 sequences are SGHVS and FQNEAQ. The CDR3 contains 15 residues. Trimming removed 4 bases from V and 1 base from J, with 11 bases in between. Written as DNA, the CDR3 is TGTGCCAGCAGCTCGCGGCAGCCCAGCAATCAGCCCCAGCATTTT. Translation: CASSSRQPSNQPQHF.

This clonotype came up a few times. The J gene is TRBJ1-2, the V gene TRBV6-1; unclear D gene. CDR3 length: 14 amino acids. Per the germline V gene, CDR1 is MNHNS and CDR2 is SASEGT. V was clipped by 5 bases and J by 4 bases, with 14 bases between them. The CDR3 sequence: CASSYQAKVYGYTF. CDR3 nucleotides: TGTGCCAGCAGTTACCAGGCTAAGGTCTATGGCTACACCTTC.

The chain links TRBV29-1 to TRBJ2-5; 10 bases map to TRBD1. This CDR3 is built from 14 residues. Trimming took 3 bases from V and 4 from J; bases not matched to a gene: 5. The germline V gene encodes CDR1 SQVTM and CDR2 ANQGSEA. The CDR3: CSVDTGTGVETQYF. The CDR3 nucleotides read TGCAGCGTTGATACCGGGACAGGGGTAGAGACCCAGTACTTC. Filled out from reference TRBV29-1 and TRBJ2-5, the complete variable domain reads SAVISQKPSRDICQRGTSLTIQCQVDSQVTMMFWYRQQPGQSLTLIATANQGSEATYESGFVIDKFPISRPNLTFSTLTVSNMSPEDSSIYLCSVDTGTGVETQYFGPGTRLLVL.

This clonotype came up many times. V and J are TRBV7-8 and TRBJ2-1; D gene uncertain. Per the germline V gene, CDR1 is SGHVS and CDR2 is FQNEAQ. The CDR3 spans 16 residues. The germline V and J ends were trimmed by 3 bases and 7 bases, with 19 bases remaining between them. CDR3 sequence reads: CASSFSSSAMGNEQFF. CDR3 sequence (DNA): TGTGCCAGCAGCTTTAGTTCGTCGGCCATGGGAAATGAGCAGTTCTTC.

This clonotype was detected ten times or more. This chain joins TRBV7-6 and TRBJ2-1; D uncertain. This CDR3 comprises 16 residues. In germline, CDR1 is SGHVS, CDR2 FNYEAQ. V shed 5 bases and J shed 3 bases, with 17 bases lying between them. DNA for the CDR3: TGTGCCAGCAGCCTGATAGCTCAAGGGCACTACAATGAGCAGTTCTTC. It specifies CASSLIAQGHYNEQFF.